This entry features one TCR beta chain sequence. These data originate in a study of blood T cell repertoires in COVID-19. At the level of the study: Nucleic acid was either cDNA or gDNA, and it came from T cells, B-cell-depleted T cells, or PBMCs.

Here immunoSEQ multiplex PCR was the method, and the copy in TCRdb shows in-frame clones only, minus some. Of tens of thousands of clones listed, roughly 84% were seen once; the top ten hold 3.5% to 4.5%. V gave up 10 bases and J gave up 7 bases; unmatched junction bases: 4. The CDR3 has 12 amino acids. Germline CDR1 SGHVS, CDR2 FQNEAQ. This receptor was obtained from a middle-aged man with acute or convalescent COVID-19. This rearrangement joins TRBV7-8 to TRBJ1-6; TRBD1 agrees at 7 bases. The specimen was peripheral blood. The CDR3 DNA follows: TGTGCCACCGCAGGGGGGAATTCACCCCTCCACTTT. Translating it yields CATAGGNSPLHF.